This TCR beta chain was sequenced for a study of STAT5B mutations in CD4+ large granular lymphocyte leukemia. Findings and caveats of the study: Compared with healthy controls (2/35), patient top clones favored TRBV06 (8/27).

Worth noting for this clone: What it recognizes is unknown.

Trimming removed 7 bases from V and 6 bases from J, with 19 bases in between. Germline lookup yields CDR1 SGHRS and CDR2 YFSETQ. The CDR3 consists of 14 residues. Sequencing used immunoSEQ multiplex PCR; TCRdb keeps in-frame clones, though not all of them. Among roughly 30,000 clones listed, roughly 74% were seen once. The J gene is TRBJ1-2, the V gene TRBV5-1; possibly TRBD1 for D (6 bases). This TCR was recovered from a human donor in good health. Material for sequencing was CD4+ T cells from blood buffy coats. The CDR3 reads CASGEGGQYDGYTF. The CDR3 DNA follows: TGCGCCAGCGGCGAGGGGGGTCAGTATGATGGCTACACCTTC.